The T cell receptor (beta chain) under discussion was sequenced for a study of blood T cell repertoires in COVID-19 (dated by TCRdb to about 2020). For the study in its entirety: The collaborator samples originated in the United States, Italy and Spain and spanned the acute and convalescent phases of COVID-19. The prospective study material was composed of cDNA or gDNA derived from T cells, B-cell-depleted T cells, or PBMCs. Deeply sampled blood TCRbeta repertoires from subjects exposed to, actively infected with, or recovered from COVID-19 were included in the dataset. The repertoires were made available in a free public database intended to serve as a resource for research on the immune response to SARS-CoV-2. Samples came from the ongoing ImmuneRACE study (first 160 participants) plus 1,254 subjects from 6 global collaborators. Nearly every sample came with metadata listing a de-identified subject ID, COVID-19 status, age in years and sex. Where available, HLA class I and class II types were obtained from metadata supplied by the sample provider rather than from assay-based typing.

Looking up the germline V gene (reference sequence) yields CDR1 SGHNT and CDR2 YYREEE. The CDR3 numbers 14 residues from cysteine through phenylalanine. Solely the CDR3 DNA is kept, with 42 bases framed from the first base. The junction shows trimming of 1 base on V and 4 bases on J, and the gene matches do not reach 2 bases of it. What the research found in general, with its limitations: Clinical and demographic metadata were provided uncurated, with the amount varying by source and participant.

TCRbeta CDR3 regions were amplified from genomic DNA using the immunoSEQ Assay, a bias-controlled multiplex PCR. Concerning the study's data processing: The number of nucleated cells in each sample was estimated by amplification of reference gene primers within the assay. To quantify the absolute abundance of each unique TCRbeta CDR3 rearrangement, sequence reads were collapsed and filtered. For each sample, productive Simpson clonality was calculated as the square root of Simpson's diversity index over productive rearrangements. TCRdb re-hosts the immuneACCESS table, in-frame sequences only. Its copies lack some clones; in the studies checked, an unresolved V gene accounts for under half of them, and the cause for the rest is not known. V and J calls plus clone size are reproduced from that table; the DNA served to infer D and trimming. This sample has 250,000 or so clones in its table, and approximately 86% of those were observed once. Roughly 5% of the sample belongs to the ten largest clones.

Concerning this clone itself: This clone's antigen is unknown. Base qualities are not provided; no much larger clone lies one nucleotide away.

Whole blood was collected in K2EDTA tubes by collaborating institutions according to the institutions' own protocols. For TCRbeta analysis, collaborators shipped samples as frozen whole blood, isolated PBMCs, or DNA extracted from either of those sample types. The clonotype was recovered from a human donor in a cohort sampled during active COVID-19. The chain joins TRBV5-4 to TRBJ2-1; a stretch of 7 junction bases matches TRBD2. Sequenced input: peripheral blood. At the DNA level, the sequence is TGTGCCAGCAGCTTGATGGGGGGGTACAATGAGCAGTTCTTC. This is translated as CASSLMGGYNEQFF.